Listed below are T cell receptor beta chains from one sample, sequenced in a study of control samples from healthy donors and cancer patients. Libraries were prepared by immunoSEQ multiplex PCR; TCRdb keeps only in-frame clonotypes and omits some of them. In the table there are about 190,000 clones, around 93% of which are singletons. The sample comprised blood. These receptors were obtained from a man younger than 30 in good health. Both conserved end residues are part of each CDR3. Fields, in order: D gene, J gene, V gene, clone size, CDR3 protein, CDR3 DNA. The D gene is left open where the match is weak. Clone size is shown for a subset of rows, as once, few, many or a class of expanded clone.

d_call: TRBD1; j_call: TRBJ2-7; v_call: TRBV15; clone_size: -; cdr3_aa: CATSRKRTGGAGEQYF; cdr3_nt: TGTGCCACCAGCAGGAAAAGGACAGGGGGCGCGGGGGAGCAGTACTTC
d_call: TRBD1; j_call: TRBJ1-2; v_call: TRBV27; clone_size: -; cdr3_aa: CASSPRQGFGYTF; cdr3_nt: TGTGCCAGCAGTCCCAGACAGGGTTTTGGCTACACCTTC
d_call: -; j_call: TRBJ1-2; v_call: TRBV18; clone_size: -; cdr3_aa: CASSLTREFGYTF; cdr3_nt: TGTGCCAGCTCGCTGACCAGGGAGTTTGGCTACACCTTC
d_call: -; j_call: TRBJ2-6; v_call: TRBV5-5; clone_size: -; cdr3_aa: CASSLIDSGANVLTF; cdr3_nt: TGTGCCAGCAGCTTAATAGATTCTGGGGCCAACGTCCTGACTTTC
d_call: TRBD1; j_call: TRBJ1-5; v_call: TRBV7-9; clone_size: -; cdr3_aa: CASSIGTGKEPQHF; cdr3_nt: TGTGCCAGCAGCATCGGGACAGGGAAAGAGCCCCAGCATTTT
d_call: -; j_call: TRBJ2-2; v_call: TRBV21-1; clone_size: -; cdr3_aa: CASSKGGAWGRNTGELFF; cdr3_nt: TGTGCCAGCAGCAAAGGTGGCGCCTGGGGAAGGAACACCGGGGAGCTGTTTTTT
d_call: -; j_call: TRBJ1-2; v_call: TRBV7-6; clone_size: -; cdr3_aa: CASTKGGNYGYTF; cdr3_nt: TGTGCCAGCACCAAGGGGGGGAACTATGGCTACACCTTC
d_call: -; j_call: TRBJ1-2; v_call: TRBV19; clone_size: -; cdr3_aa: CASSPGISNYGYTF; cdr3_nt: TGTGCCAGTAGTCCGGGGATTTCTAACTATGGCTACACCTTC
d_call: TRBD1; j_call: TRBJ2-2; v_call: TRBV24-1; clone_size: once; cdr3_aa: CATRGLGQGASNTGELFF; cdr3_nt: TGTGCCACCAGGGGATTAGGACAGGGGGCCTCGAACACCGGGGAGCTGTTTTTT
d_call: -; j_call: TRBJ2-3; v_call: TRBV19; clone_size: -; cdr3_aa: CASSLGDTQYF; cdr3_nt: TGTGCCAGTAGTTTAGGGGATACGCAGTATTTT
d_call: -; j_call: TRBJ2-3; v_call: TRBV28; clone_size: -; cdr3_aa: CASSPGGSTDTQYF; cdr3_nt: TGTGCCAGCAGCCCCGGGGGAAGCACAGATACGCAGTATTTT
d_call: TRBD2; j_call: TRBJ2-1; v_call: TRBV7-9; clone_size: -; cdr3_aa: CASSLRRGEQFF; cdr3_nt: TGTGCCAGCAGCTTAAGGCGGGGGGAGCAGTTCTTC
d_call: -; j_call: TRBJ1-3; v_call: TRBV25-1; clone_size: -; cdr3_aa: CASSDLSTSGNTIYF; cdr3_nt: TGTGCCAGCAGTGATTTGAGTACCTCTGGAAACACCATATATTTT
d_call: -; j_call: TRBJ1-2; v_call: TRBV30; clone_size: once; cdr3_aa: CAWSVVGTRDYGYTF; cdr3_nt: TGTGCCTGGAGTGTCGTCGGGACTAGGGACTATGGCTACACCTTC
d_call: -; j_call: TRBJ1-5; v_call: TRBV18; clone_size: -; cdr3_aa: CASSPDNNQPQHF; cdr3_nt: TGTGCCAGCTCACCGGACAACAATCAGCCCCAGCATTTT
d_call: -; j_call: TRBJ2-1; v_call: TRBV29-1; clone_size: -; cdr3_aa: CSVETGDRYNEQFF; cdr3_nt: TGCAGCGTTGAGACGGGGGACCGTTACAATGAGCAGTTCTTC
d_call: -; j_call: TRBJ2-1; v_call: TRBV4-1; clone_size: -; cdr3_aa: CASSQVIRDNEQFF; cdr3_nt: TGCGCCAGCAGCCAAGTAATTAGGGACAATGAGCAGTTCTTC
d_call: -; j_call: TRBJ2-3; v_call: TRBV5-1; clone_size: once; cdr3_aa: CASGFGAQSTDTQYF; cdr3_nt: TGCGCCAGCGGGTTTGGGGCGCAAAGCACAGATACGCAGTATTTT
d_call: -; j_call: TRBJ1-1; v_call: TRBV3-1/TRBV3-2; clone_size: -; cdr3_aa: CASGRNRAAAFF; cdr3_nt: TGTGCCAGTGGGCGTAACAGGGCGGCGGCTTTCTTT
d_call: -; j_call: TRBJ2-2; v_call: TRBV2; clone_size: -; cdr3_aa: CASSWRTGELFF; cdr3_nt: TGTGCCAGCAGTTGGAGAACCGGGGAGCTGTTTTTT
d_call: -; j_call: TRBJ2-3; v_call: TRBV25-1; clone_size: once; cdr3_aa: CASSPRGARDTQYF; cdr3_nt: TGTGCCAGCAGTCCGAGGGGGGCCAGGGATACGCAGTATTTT
d_call: -; j_call: TRBJ1-2; v_call: TRBV18; clone_size: -; cdr3_aa: CASSPLHRESGYTF; cdr3_nt: TGTGCCAGCTCACCACTCCACAGGGAATCTGGCTACACCTTC
d_call: -; j_call: TRBJ2-3; v_call: TRBV7-9; clone_size: -; cdr3_aa: CASSWLGKGSAQYF; cdr3_nt: TGTGCCAGCTCCTGGTTGGGTAAAGGGTCGGCGCAGTATTTT
d_call: -; j_call: TRBJ2-7; v_call: TRBV10-3; clone_size: -; cdr3_aa: CAISEESRQYF; cdr3_nt: TGTGCCATCAGTGAGGAGAGTAGGCAGTACTTC
d_call: -; j_call: TRBJ2-1; v_call: TRBV6-4; clone_size: -; cdr3_aa: CASSVGRGYEQFF; cdr3_nt: TGTGCCAGCAGTGTCGGTCGAGGGTATGAGCAGTTCTTC
d_call: -; j_call: TRBJ2-3; v_call: TRBV3-1/TRBV3-2; clone_size: -; cdr3_aa: CASSQDLGVWADTQYF; cdr3_nt: TGTGCCAGCAGCCAAGACTTGGGGGTGTGGGCAGATACGCAGTATTTT
d_call: TRBD2; j_call: TRBJ2-1; v_call: TRBV6-5; clone_size: -; cdr3_aa: CASSYGTSGGNEQFF; cdr3_nt: TGTGCCAGCAGTTACGGGACTAGCGGGGGGAATGAGCAGTTCTTC
d_call: -; j_call: TRBJ2-1; v_call: TRBV7-9; clone_size: -; cdr3_aa: CASSSNRDPIHNEQFF; cdr3_nt: TGTGCCAGCAGCTCCAACAGGGACCCCATCCACAATGAGCAGTTCTTC
d_call: -; j_call: TRBJ2-2; v_call: TRBV28; clone_size: -; cdr3_aa: CASSFRTEYTGELFF; cdr3_nt: TGTGCCAGCAGTTTTCGGACGGAATACACCGGGGAGCTGTTTTTT
d_call: -; j_call: TRBJ2-1; v_call: TRBV19; clone_size: -; cdr3_aa: CASSPWEVNEQFF; cdr3_nt: TGTGCCAGTAGTCCCTGGGAGGTCAATGAGCAGTTCTTC
d_call: -; j_call: TRBJ2-7; v_call: TRBV3-1/TRBV3-2; clone_size: -; cdr3_aa: CASSPRTAHYEQYF; cdr3_nt: TGTGCCAGCAGTCCGAGGACAGCTCACTACGAGCAGTACTTC